The source of this T cell receptor beta chain is a study of cytomegalovirus exposure and HLA in healthy donors (dated by TCRdb to about 2017). For the study in its entirety: In an earlier analysis of under 600 of the donors, 250 to 350 Gb of sequence data and some 100 million unique TCR beta sequences from approximately 180 million T cells were reported. An early release covering roughly 600 HLA-typed donors comprised 250 to 350 gigabases of sequencing data and tens of millions of unique TCR sequences. Of the approximately 400 genotyped donors, 65% to 90% fell in the genetic ancestry cluster associated with self-reported Caucasian donors. The study aimed to test whether signatures of past pathogen exposure could be identified by cataloging public T cell receptors. The T cell repertoires of under 750 subjects were profiled by immunosequencing and related to cytomegalovirus serostatus. In addition to the first cohort of roughly 670 subjects, a separate validation cohort of around 110 different subjects was used. To predict cytomegalovirus infection status, the study brought together high-throughput TCR immunosequencing, statistical association of individual TCRs with disease status, and machine learning. To study patterns of TCR occurrence, a later analysis re-analyzed previously published TCR beta repertoires from around 700 donors and added high-resolution HLA genotyping. In the later analysis, no new phenotypic data were used to find candidate immune exposures; instead, reliance was placed on TCR beta sequences and their occurrence across donors. To decide whether each TCR beta V gene segment behaved as functional or pseudogenic, an earlier analysis of some 580 of the donors relied on high-throughput TCR beta sequencing. Donor age, sex, ethnicity and CMV serostatus were compiled alongside the repertoire data. Genome-wide SNP genotypes for about 65% of the 666 donors were used in a later genetic analysis, which treated that subset as a discovery cohort. Every discovery cohort repertoire had been produced on one sequencing platform. Both class I and class II loci were covered by HLA typing, at four-digit resolution. The number of donors typed differed by locus, with about 629-630 for A, B, C, DRB1 and DQB1, roughly 520 for DQA1, 606 for DPA1, and about 450 for DPB1. Because of strong linkage in the cohort, a few DR-DQ haplotypes were treated as single units for association and clustering. On average, around 240,000 unique TCR beta nucleotide sequences were sequenced per donor among fewer than 500 genotyped donors of the cohort, with 15% to 20% of those sequences being non-productive.

The cohort consisted of 600 to 750 healthy bone marrow donors. Cohort members were all nominally healthy when sampled, although unrecorded immune exposures were likely present. The donor was CMV seropositive and belonged to the group of about 290 seropositive cohort members. Every donor gave a peripheral blood sample, and the peripheral blood mononuclear cells from that sample were used for TCR beta sequencing. Genomic DNA was extracted from the blood cell samples with the Qiagen DNeasy Blood Extraction Kit. Library creation used the immunoSEQ multiplex PCR assay. A mixture of 60 forward primers for TCR Vbeta segments and 13 reverse primers for TCR Jbeta segments was used in the multiplex PCR. The CDR3 region of rearranged TCR beta genes was amplified from genomic DNA by a multiplex PCR assay. The amplified TCR beta libraries were sequenced on the Illumina HiSeq System as 87-base-pair reads. In the original analysis: Across the 640 or so repertoires, a later analysis counted some 81 million unique TCR beta chains, some 11 million of which were shared by at least two donors. A nearest-neighbor algorithm error-corrected the raw reads and collapsed the reads into unique sequences, merging closely related sequences to remove PCR and sequencing errors. Alignment of CDR3 sequences to IMGT reference sequences was used to assign V, D and J gene segments. For a sequence to be retained, a match of at least six nucleotides was required to both a V gene segment and a J gene segment. Rearrangements were called productive when the CDR3 lacked stop codons and stayed in frame with V and J; all others were non-productive. CDR3 was defined according to IMGT convention as the region running from the second conserved V-encoded cysteine to the conserved J-encoded phenylalanine. The earlier analysis of about 560 of the donors excluded any sequence lacking an unambiguous match to a single V gene segment. In an earlier analysis of roughly 600 of the donors, a V segment was called functional when productive rearrangements were above 56.7%, and segregating when the standard deviation between donors exceeded 5%. A statistical classification framework was built for diagnosing cytomegalovirus status from the catalog of TCR beta chain sequences. In a later analysis, TCR nucleotide sequences were compared against IMGT/GENE-DB human TR gene sequences so that V and J genes could be assigned. A later analysis assigned CDR3 sequences and most-parsimonious VDJ recombination scenarios with the TCRdist pipeline. In a later analysis, each TCR beta chain was defined by its CDR3 amino acid sequence together with its V-gene family, and reads lacking a unique V-gene family were excluded. In a later analysis, nearly 600 highly shared, low-generation-probability nucleotide sequences were removed to address suspected cross-contamination and a sequencing artifact. For each public chain, a later analysis derived a clonal expansion index from normalized ranks of inferred template counts within each repertoire. Generation probabilities in a later analysis came from a VDJ recombination model fitted to out-of-frame rearrangements, and those results were checked against IGoR. In a later analysis, TCR-TCR, TCR-HLA and TCR-CMV co-occurrence was scored with hypergeometric tests, and a repertoire-size bias correction was applied to TCR pairs. A later analysis estimated false discovery rates by permuting HLA or CMV assignments 20 times. In a later analysis, co-occurring TCRs were grouped with DBSCAN, and TCRdist sequence similarity was added when clustering was performed within HLA-allele-positive subsets. Repertoires with fewer than 30,000 or more than 120,000 public chains, plus five repertoires with anomalous nucleotide sharing, were excluded from co-occurrence clustering. TCRdb limited this immuneACCESS table to in-frame rearrangements with V and J called. A share of clones is missing; checked studies link under half to unresolved V genes, and the rest is unexplained. V and J calls plus clone size are reproduced from that table; the DNA served to infer D and trimming. Counted in this sample were some 100,000 clones; 55% to 75% of them appeared once. The ten largest clones add up to roughly 5.3% of the sample.

Broader findings and caveats from the paper: A total of fewer than 200 TCR beta chains were listed by the study as associated with cytomegalovirus. At a false discovery rate of 0.05, a later analysis linked 15,000 to 20,000 TCR beta sequences to specific HLA alleles. Immune exposure information for the cohort was limited to CMV serostatus. When HLA alleles, especially DR and DQ, strongly co-occurred, TCR associations were difficult to assign to individual alleles. Because some donors lacked HLA typing at each locus, the association tests relied only on the typed subset. Cytomegalovirus status was reported to be diagnosed by the classifier with high specificity and sensitivity in both the original and validation cohorts. According to a later analysis, parvovirus B19, influenza, CMV and Epstein-Barr virus appeared linked to several top co-occurrence clusters. According to the authors, the approach could potentially be generalized to other disease states and immunological phenotypes. The earlier analysis of around 600 of the donors excluded some 16 rarely observed V segments, including chromosome 9 orphons, because counts were too low. Broadly in line with IMGT annotations, most TCR beta V segments showed up in productive rearrangements about 90% or about 30% of the time in an earlier analysis of a few hundred of the donors. A cluster of highly shared sequence variants was judged likely to represent a technical artifact of the sequencing pipeline. The presence/absence analyses assumed that sequencing depth was roughly uniform across donors, and that assumption may not be true. This cohort had only TCR beta chains sequenced, and the lack of alpha or paired-chain data limited which features could be detected. Compared with equally common non-associated chains, HLA-associated TCR beta chains in a later analysis were more clonally expanded and had lower generation probabilities. Because the 87-base-pair reads could not distinguish some IMGT-functional V segments, including TRBV6-2 and TRBV6-3, those segments were excluded. Across donors, most TCR sequences were observed very rarely, whereas some public TCRs were present in many individuals. In vitro tests confirmed that a few of the cytomegalovirus-associated TCR beta chains recognize cytomegalovirus antigens. According to a later genetic analysis, donors in an Asian-associated ancestry cluster had fewer N-insertions in productive TCRs than the approximately 630-donor mean. A further reported finding was that TCR beta sequences accurately predicted the HLA-A and HLA-B alleles for most subjects in the first cohort. A later analysis found that most CMV-associated TCR beta chains appeared HLA-restricted, with HLA associations seemingly driven largely by CMV exposure. A later analysis found that TCR association rates varied across HLA loci, with DRB1 alleles showing the most associated TCRs and HLA-C alleles the fewest. Correlated functional status among segregating V segments might reflect linkage disequilibrium, but an unknown experimental factor could not be ruled out. A later genetic analysis associated a missense DCLRE1C variant with V-gene and J-gene trimming of TCR beta chains, and an independent cohort replicated the association.

Including cysteine and phenylalanine, the CDR3 has 18 amino acids. The retained sequence is limited to the CDR3, 54 bases, with the frame set at the first base. The germline V gene yields SGHRS for CDR1 and YFSETQ for CDR2. Of note for this clone: The specificity of this receptor is unknown. Base qualities are not at hand, and no much larger clone is one base apart.

The rearranged chain carries TRBV5-1 and TRBJ2-5; the D segment could be TRBD2, given 6 matching bases. The end of the DNA is better explained by TRBJ2-7, so the J call may be wrong. Sequencing was performed on PBMCs. The TCR sequence derives from a woman in her 70s in good health and CMV-seropositive. CDR3 protein: CASSLVYIGGGPTYEQYF. The nucleotide sequence reads TGCGCCAGCAGCTTGGTTTATATCGGCGGAGGGCCTACCTACGAGCAGTACTTC.